This TCR beta chain stems from a study of OX40 agonist ivuxolimab in advanced cancers. Concerning the study at large: Ivuxolimab was a fully human IgG2 agonistic monoclonal antibody targeting the costimulatory receptor OX40 (CD134). Prior anti-PD-1, anti-PD-L1 or anti-CTLA-4 therapy was permitted, and 40% of dose-escalation patients had received checkpoint inhibitors. Partial responses occurred in three dose-escalation patients: two with cutaneous melanoma and one with hepatocellular carcinoma. The point of sequencing TCRbeta in the periphery was to test whether ivuxolimab changed TCR sequence diversity and drove clonal T-cell expansion. A male proportion of roughly 85% and a mean age of roughly 55 years, ranging from about 20 to 85, were recorded for the dose-escalation cohort. The monotherapy dose-escalation portion (N ≈ 55 patients) of the phase I ivuxolimab trial is reported in the paper. Intravenous ivuxolimab was administered to patients every 2 weeks at six dose levels: 0.01, 0.1, 0.3, 1.5, 3 and 10 mg/kg. Of the roughly 51 dose-escalation patients, hepatocellular carcinoma was present in roughly 19, melanoma in around 15, renal cell carcinoma in 9 and head and neck cancer in 9.

The germline V gene gives CDR1 as SGHTA and CDR2 as FQGTGA. The germline ends are 16 bases apart after V is trimmed by 3 bases and J by 5 bases. The CDR3 runs 15 amino acids, cysteine and phenylalanine included. The sequence is cut down to CDR3 DNA, 45 bases in frame from base 1. In regard to this clone: The clone's antigen remains unknown. No much larger clone is present one base from it, and per-base qualities are unavailable.

To sequence the TCRbeta CDR3 region, genomic DNA was isolated from the sorted cells. The immunoSEQ Assay was used to sequence the TCRbeta CDR3 regions. Sourced from immuneACCESS, this table was stored by TCRdb with only in-frame sequences that have V and J called. A share of the clones is absent; for the studies checked, an unresolved V gene accounts for under half, and the remainder has no known explanation. The sample yields 55,000 or so clones; 87% were counted once. The biggest ten clones account for around 16% of the sample. What the research found in general, with its limitations: Low levels of normalized T-cell clonal expansion were also seen in some nonresponding patients. At doses of 0.1 to 3.0 mg/kg, clonal expansion of both CD4+ and CD8+ T cells in blood was seen between baseline and week 6. In the 0.1-3.0 mg/kg groups, partial responders had among the lowest normalized peripheral clonal expansion, particularly in CD8+ T cells. Which antigens the clonally expanded peripheral T cells were specific for was not determined. After ivuxolimab, CD8+ T cells had more expanded clones than CD4+ T cells on average.

The trial excluded patients who had a history of autoimmune disease or who were on systemic immunosuppression. Peripheral blood for TCR sequencing was drawn from every dose cohort at baseline, at cycle 4 day 1 and at cycle 7 day 1. Samples came from an open-label, multicenter, first-in-human phase I dose-escalation trial of ivuxolimab. The trial enrolled adults with locally advanced or metastatic head and neck squamous cell, hepatocellular, melanoma or renal cell carcinoma. Before TCR sequencing, CD4+ T cells and CD8+ T cells from peripheral blood were sorted into separate populations. This chain is built from TRBV7-3 and TRBJ2-5; TRBD1 is a possible D gene, resting on 6 matching bases. The receptor comes from an adult with an advanced solid tumor such as melanoma, head and neck, liver or kidney cancer. This sample comprised CD4+ or CD8+ T cells sorted from blood, obtained in a trial of the OX40 agonist ivuxolimab. The CDR3 reads as follows: CASSLWTAPSETQYF. In nucleotide form, the sequence is TGTGCCAGCAGCTTGTGGACAGCCCCTTCTGAGACCCAGTACTTC.